The 27 T cell receptor beta chains in this list originate from one sample, sequenced in a study of control samples from healthy donors and cancer patients. Only in-frame clones appear in the TCRdb table, and some are missing; sequencing was by immunoSEQ multiplex PCR. The sample lists roughly 100,000 clones; roughly 92% were seen once. The sample taken for sequencing was blood. These receptors all come from a human donor in good health. The donor label of this sample is uncertain.

This sequence joins TRBV6-4 and TRBJ2-2; 11 bases are shared with TRBD2. Germline loops: CDR1 MRHNA, CDR2 SNTAGT. The CDR3 consists of 16 residues. Germline trimming cut 0 bases from V and 4 bases from J; bases unmatched to any gene: 1. The CDR3 loop reads CASSDSSGGATGELFF. In DNA form, the CDR3 reads TGTGCCAGCAGTGACTCTAGCGGGGGGGCCACCGGGGAGCTGTTTTTT.

This rearrangement joins TRBV2 to TRBJ1-5; 9 bases map to TRBD1. The CDR3 is 15 amino acids. Germline CDR1 SNHLY, CDR2 FYNNEI. J gave up 4 bases and V 5 bases, and 6 bases lay outside the gene matches. The CDR3 bases are TGTGCCAGCAGTCTGGGACAGGGACTAAATCAGCCCCAGCATTTT. Amino acid sequence: CASSLGQGLNQPQHF.

The V gene is TRBV3-1 (or the pseudogene TRBV3-2), the J gene TRBJ2-3, with D perhaps TRBD2 (6 bases). Germline assignment: CDR1 LGHDT and CDR2 YNNKEL (reference sequence). The CDR3 contains 17 residues. The germline V and J ends were trimmed by 4 bases and 4 bases, with 21 bases remaining between them. The CDR3 is CASSPSLSGLAADTQYF. CDR3 DNA sequence: TGTGCCAGCAGCCCCAGCCTCTCGGGCTTAGCGGCAGATACGCAGTATTTT.

V is TRBV3-1 (or the pseudogene TRBV3-2) and J is TRBJ1-2, with D possibly being TRBD1 (5 bases). V lost 0 bases, J lost 9 bases, and 11 bases lay in between. Germline V gene sequence: CDR1 LGHDT, CDR2 YNNKEL (reference sequence). This CDR3 contains 13 residues. CDR3 sequence (DNA): TGTGCCAGCAGCCAAGACCTGGACATTAGCTACACCTTC. This translates into CASSQDLDISYTF.

This rearrangement joins TRBV9 to TRBJ1-2; tentative D call: TRBD1 (6 bases). The germline CDR1 and CDR2 sequences are SGDLS and YYNGEE. The CDR3 runs to 13 residues. V lost 0 bases and J lost 5, with 8 bases in between. The CDR3 coding sequence is TGTGCCAGCAGCGTAGGGACAGCTTATGGCTACACCTTC. Its protein product is CASSVGTAYGYTF.

V usage is TRBV6-5 and J usage is TRBJ1-3; D ambiguous. CDR1 and CDR2 from the germline V gene are MNHEY and SVGAGI. CDR3 length equals 15 residues. The germline V and J ends were trimmed by 11 bases and 0 bases, with 17 bases remaining between them. The CDR3 spells CASALLGGSGNTIYF. The CDR3 DNA sequence: TGTGCCTCAGCCCTCCTGGGAGGCTCTGGAAACACCATATATTTT.

The gene calls are TRBV5-4 and TRBJ2-3; D tentatively reads TRBD1 or TRBD2 (5 bases each). The germline CDR1 and CDR2 sequences are SGHNT and YYREEE (reference sequence). Deletions cut 0 bases from V and 8 bases from J, with 7 bases between. This CDR3 region has 12 residues. This chain's CDR3 is CASSLAGATQYF. The CDR3, as DNA: TGTGCCAGCAGCTTGGCCGGGGCTACGCAGTATTTT. Full variable domain (rest looked up from reference TRBV5-4 and TRBJ2-3): ETGVTQSPTHLIKTRGQQVTLRCSSQSGHNTVSWYQQALGQGPQFIFQYYREEENGRGNFPPRFSGLQFPNYSSELNVNALELDDSALYLCASSLAGATQYFGPGTRLTVL.

This clone was seen just once. The chain recombines TRBV4-1 with TRBJ1-6; maybe TRBD1 (5 bases). The CDR3 is 15 amino acids. Germline CDR1 MGHRA, CDR2 YSYEKL. V lost 1 base and J lost 12, with 16 bases in between. CDR3 amino acids: CASSQVEGSARPLHF. The CDR3 nucleotides are TGCGCCAGCAGCCAAGTCGAGGGGTCTGCCCGACCCCTCCACTTT.

The chain joins TRBV30 to TRBJ2-5, with D perhaps matching TRBD1 (5 bases). Germline loops: CDR1 GTSNPN, CDR2 SVGIG (reference sequence). The germline V and J ends were trimmed by 0 bases and 0 bases, with 8 bases remaining between them. This CDR3 has 14 residues. Here the CDR3 reads CAWSVPRDQETQYF. The CDR3 bases are TGTGCCTGGAGTGTTCCCAGGGACCAAGAGACCCAGTACTTC.

This rearrangement joins TRBV5-4 to TRBJ2-2; 9 bases map to TRBD2. Germline V gene lookup returns CDR1 SGHNT and CDR2 YYREEE (reference sequence). Trimming removed 3 bases from V and 0 bases from J; junction bases left unmatched: 3. CDR3 size: 16 residues. The CDR3 loop is CASSYLAGPNTGELFF. CDR3 coding DNA: TGTGCCAGCAGCTACCTAGCGGGGCCGAACACCGGGGAGCTGTTTTTT.

This clone has a single count. This rearrangement joins TRBV7-2 to TRBJ2-5, with 9 bases that match TRBD2. CDR3 length: 16 residues. V shed 5 bases and J 5 bases; nucleotides not matched to a gene: 12. Germline assignment: CDR1 SGHTA and CDR2 FQGNSA. The CDR3 here is CASSQVRAGGSETQYF. The CDR3 DNA follows: TGTGCCAGCAGCCAAGTCCGGGCGGGGGGGTCGGAGACCCAGTACTTC. Complete variable domain (other parts from reference TRBV7-2 and TRBJ2-5): GAGVSQSPSNKVTEKGKDVELRCDPISGHTALYWYRQSLGQGLEFLIYFQGNSAPDKSGLPSDRFSAERTGGSVSTLTIQRTQQEDSAVYLCASSQVRAGGSETQYFGPGTRLLVL.

This clone has a handful of counts. The chain combines TRBV19 with TRBJ2-1; 7 bases are shared with TRBD1. The V gene's germline CDR1 is LNHDA and CDR2 SQIVND (reference sequence). The V gene end was trimmed by 2 bases and the J gene end by 0 bases; junction bases not matched to a gene: 4. The CDR3 consists of 16 residues. The CDR3 sequence: CASSISAGGSYNEQFF. CDR3 in DNA: TGTGCCAGTAGTATATCGGCAGGGGGCTCCTACAATGAGCAGTTCTTC.

This clone appeared a single time. The chain carries TRBV6-6 and TRBJ2-7, with D tentatively TRBD1 (5 bases). This CDR3 contains 13 residues. V shed 2 bases and J shed 1 base, with 6 bases lying between them. The germline V gene has CDR1 MNHNY and CDR2 SVGAGI (reference sequence). The CDR3 nucleotides read TGTGCCAGCAGTTACAGACAGTCCTACGAGCAGTACTTC. This gives the protein CASSYRQSYEQYF.

CDR3 DNA sequence: TGTGCCAGCAGAACTAACCAGGGGTTTGACTATGGCTACACCTTC. Translating it yields CASRTNQGFDYGYTF. The gene calls are TRBV28 and TRBJ1-2, with a tentative D call TRBD1 (6 bases). V lost 6 bases and J 3 bases, leaving 17 bases between the germline ends. This CDR3 is 15 amino acids long. Germline CDR1 and CDR2: MDHEN and SYDVKM.

The chain combines TRBV19 with TRBJ1-5; D gene ambiguous. Trimming shortened V by 4 bases and J by 4 bases, and 8 bases separated the two germline ends. This CDR3 is built from 13 residues. The V gene's germline CDR1 is LNHDA and CDR2 SQIVND (reference sequence). The CDR3 coding sequence is TGTGCCAGTAGTAAGCAGCGAAATCAGCCCCAGCATTTT. Residues: CASSKQRNQPQHF.

The chain is built from TRBV19 and TRBJ1-3; D not resolved. The CDR3 totals 16 residues. Germline loops: CDR1 LNHDA, CDR2 SQIVND (reference sequence). Trimming shortened V by 5 bases and J by 0 bases, and 14 bases separated the two germline ends. Here the CDR3 reads CASSLTGSYSGNTIYF. CDR3 coding DNA: TGTGCCAGTAGTTTGACGGGATCCTACTCTGGAAACACCATATATTTT.

This chain connects TRBV6-1 to TRBJ2-1, with 13 bases identical to TRBD2. Unmatched junction bases numbered 9, after V lost 4 bases and J lost 6 bases. This CDR3 contains 17 residues. CDR1 is MNHNS, CDR2 SASEGT, per germline. For the CDR3, the DNA is TGTGCCAGCAGTGCGCGATTAGGACTAGCGGGGGCCAATGAGCAGTTCTTC. Amino acid sequence: CASSARLGLAGANEQFF.

The chain combines TRBV6-5 with TRBJ1-4; 8 positions match TRBD1. The CDR3 is 15 amino acids. Germline values: CDR1 MNHEY, CDR2 SVGAGI. With V trimmed by 6 bases and J by 3 bases, 6 bases remained unmatched. The CDR3: CASRGQGASNEKLFF. Written as DNA, the CDR3 is TGTGCCAGCAGAGGGCAGGGGGCTTCTAATGAAAAACTGTTTTTT.

CDR3 residues: CASSPERGEETQYF. CDR3 in DNA: TGTGCCAGCTCACCAGAGCGGGGGGAAGAGACCCAGTACTTC. This rearrangement joins TRBV18 to TRBJ2-5; 9 positions match TRBD2. The CDR3 contains 14 residues. Germline trimming cut 2 bases from V and 3 bases from J; bases unmatched to any gene: 1. Germline CDR1 and CDR2: KGHSH and LQKENI.

The J gene is TRBJ2-5, the V gene TRBV5-5; possible D gene TRBD1, 5 bases. The CDR3 sequence is 14 residues long. Germline V CDR1 and CDR2: SGHKS, YYEKEE (reference sequence). V lost 4 bases and J lost 5, with 15 bases in between. The CDR3 region is CASSPGQGRETQYF. CDR3 in DNA: TGTGCCAGCAGCCCCGGGCAGGGTCGGGAGACCCAGTACTTC. Supplemented by reference TRBV5-5 and TRBJ2-5, the full variable domain reads DAGVTQSPTHLIKTRGQQVTLRCSPISGHKSVSWYQQVLGQGPQFIFQYYEKEERGRGNFPDRFSARQFPNYSSELNVNALLLGDSALYLCASSPGQGRETQYFGPGTRLLVL.

The V call is TRBV11-2, the J call TRBJ2-3; unclear D gene. Germline V gene sequence: CDR1 SGHAT, CDR2 FQNNGV. Deletions cut 6 bases from V and 1 base from J, with 14 bases between. The CDR3 loop spans 15 amino acids. CDR3 protein: CASSGSNGGTDTQYF. The CDR3 DNA reads as TGTGCCAGCAGTGGGTCCAATGGGGGCACAGATACGCAGTATTTT.

The V call is TRBV4-3, the J call TRBJ1-2; no definite D call. Germline CDR1 and CDR2: LGHNA and YSLEER. This CDR3 is 14 amino acids long. Trimming stripped 0 bases from V and 4 bases from J, with 9 bases between. The CDR3, as DNA: TGCGCCAGCAGCCAAGAGGCAGGCGGCTATGGCTACACCTTC. Translation gives CASSQEAGGYGYTF.

The genes are TRBV3-1 (or the pseudogene TRBV3-2) and TRBJ2-1; D assignment may be TRBD1 or TRBD2 (5 bases each). This CDR3 region has 14 residues. Germline V gives CDR1 LGHDT, CDR2 YNNKEL (reference sequence). With 3 bases removed from V and 10 bases from J, the gap between germline ends came to 16 bases. This CDR3 is CASSQGPARKEQFF. The CDR3 DNA follows: TGTGCCAGCAGCCAGGGACCCGCGAGGAAGGAGCAGTTCTTC.

V and J are TRBV9 and TRBJ2-1; TRBD1 matches 9 bases. J was trimmed by 8 bases and V by 2 bases; bases with no gene match: 8. This CDR3 region has 15 residues. CDR1 is SGDLS and CDR2 is YYNGEE in the germline V gene. The CDR3 reads CASSVGTGSFDEQFF. The DNA for the CDR3 is TGTGCCAGCAGCGTTGGGACAGGGAGCTTCGATGAGCAGTTCTTC.

CDR3: CASSPTLTGGYTF. The CDR3 DNA reads as TGTGCCAGCAGCCCCACCCTCACCGGTGGCTACACCTTC. The V call is TRBV3-1 (or the pseudogene TRBV3-2), the J call TRBJ1-2; D is ambiguous. The germline CDR1 and CDR2 sequences are LGHDT and YNNKEL (reference sequence). There are 13 residues in the CDR3. Trimming pared 4 bases from V and 7 bases from J, leaving 13 bases between.

This clone was detected only once. This chain connects TRBV28 to TRBJ2-3; D is undetermined. The CDR3 has 12 residues. Germline V gene sequence: CDR1 MDHEN, CDR2 SYDVKM. The V end lost 7 bases, the J end lost 4 bases, and 9 bases lay between the germline ends. CDR3 in DNA: TGTGCCAGCACGAGTTGGGCAGATACGCAGTATTTT. Translated, it gives CASTSWADTQYF.

Written as DNA, the CDR3 is TGTGCCAGCAGCTCCCGGACGCAAGAGACCCAGTACTTC. Protein product: CASSSRTQETQYF. The chain couples TRBV7-3 to TRBJ2-5; D remains unclear. Trimming removed 4 bases from V and 2 bases from J, with 8 bases in between. CDR3 length: 13 residues. CDR1 and CDR2 (germline): SGHTA, FQGTGA.